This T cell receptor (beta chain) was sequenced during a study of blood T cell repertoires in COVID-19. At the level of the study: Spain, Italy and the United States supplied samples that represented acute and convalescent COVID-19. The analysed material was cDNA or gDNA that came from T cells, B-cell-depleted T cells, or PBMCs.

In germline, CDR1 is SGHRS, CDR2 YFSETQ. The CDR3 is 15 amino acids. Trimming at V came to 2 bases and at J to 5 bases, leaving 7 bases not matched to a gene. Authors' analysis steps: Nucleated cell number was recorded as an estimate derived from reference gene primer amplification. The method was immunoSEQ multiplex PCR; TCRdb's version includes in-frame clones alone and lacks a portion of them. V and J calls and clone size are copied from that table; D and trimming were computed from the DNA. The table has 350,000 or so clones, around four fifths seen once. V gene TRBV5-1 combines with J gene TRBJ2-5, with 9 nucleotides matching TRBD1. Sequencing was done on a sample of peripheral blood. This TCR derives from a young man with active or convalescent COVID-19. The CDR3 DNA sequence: TGCGCCAGCAGCTTTAGGGACAGGGAAGGGGAGACCCAGTACTTC. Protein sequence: CASSFRDREGETQYF.